The next 12 T cell receptor beta chains were all read from a single sample in a study of cytotoxic CD8 clonotypes in ibrutinib-treated CLL. Assay used: immunoSEQ multiplex PCR; TCRdb lists only in-frame clones, some missing. The sample shows 150,000 or so clones, approximately 80% of them seen only once. This specimen was PBMCs, taken after 24 months of ibrutinib treatment. Every receptor here comes from a human donor with chronic lymphocytic leukemia.

A remark on this clone: The sample holds other DNA sequences that translate to the same CDR3. V gene TRBV19 combines with J gene TRBJ2-7; D call uncertain. Germline V CDR1 and CDR2: LNHDA, SQIVND (reference sequence). The CDR3 runs to 13 residues. The V end lost 3 bases, the J end lost 3 bases, and 9 bases lay between the germline ends. DNA of the CDR3: TGTGCCAGTAGTATTGGGTTCGGCTACGAGCAGTACTTC. Translating it yields CASSIGFGYEQYF.

This clone was recorded a few times. The genes are TRBV6-4 and TRBJ2-2, with 14 nucleotides matching TRBD2. Germline V lookup: CDR1 MRHNA, CDR2 SNTAGT. V gave up 7 bases and J gave up 6 bases; unmatched junction bases: 4. CDR3 length: 15 residues. The CDR3 DNA reads TGTGCCAGCACCCCGACTAGCGGGGGGGCCGGGGAGCTGTTTTTT. Translation: CASTPTSGGAGELFF.

In regard to this clone: The same CDR3 is also encoded by other DNA sequences in this sample. This chain joins TRBV18 and TRBJ2-5, with D possibly called TRBD1 or TRBD2 (5 bases each). V lost 1 base and J lost 5, with 5 bases in between. The CDR3 sequence is 12 residues long. CDR1 and CDR2 from the germline V gene are KGHSH and LQKENI. CDR3 in amino acids: CASSPRGETQYF. Written as DNA, the CDR3 is TGTGCCAGCTCACCACGGGGGGAGACCCAGTACTTC.

The chain joins TRBV4-1 to TRBJ2-1; D might be TRBD2 (7 bases). Deletions cut 7 bases from V and 2 bases from J, with 18 bases between. Germline CDR1 reads MGHRA; CDR2 reads YSYEKL. The CDR3 runs 16 residues. CDR3 protein: CASTKRGGDPYNEQFF. The CDR3 coding sequence is TGCGCCAGCACCAAAAGGGGGGGTGACCCCTACAATGAGCAGTTCTTC.

The V and J genes are TRBV10-1 and TRBJ2-4; 9 positions match TRBD2. The CDR3 runs 18 residues. The germline CDR1 and CDR2 sequences are WNHNN and SYGVQD (reference sequence). V was clipped by 6 bases and J by 0 bases; unmatched bases: 12. This CDR3 reads CASRIPLAGQLAKNIQYF. In nucleotides, the CDR3 is TGCGCCAGCAGAATCCCTCTAGCGGGACAACTAGCCAAAAACATTCAGTACTTC.

In its sample, this clone was seen once. J is TRBJ1-5 and V is TRBV15; 8 positions agree with TRBD1. Trimming took 5 bases from V and 9 from J; bases not matched to a gene: 9. This CDR3 is built from 14 residues. Germline loops: CDR1 LNHNV, CDR2 YYDKDF (reference sequence). CDR3 DNA sequence: TGTGCCACCAGCGAAGACAGGGGTGGGGGGCCCCAGCATTTT. The encoded protein is CATSEDRGGGPQHF.

The chain recombines TRBV2 with TRBJ1-2, with no clear D. CDR1 SNHLY and CDR2 FYNNEI come from the germline V gene. Trimming took 10 bases from V and 8 from J, leaving 17 bases between them. This CDR3 contains 12 residues. The CDR3 loop reads CAINGFLAGYTF. Written as DNA, the CDR3 is TGTGCCATCAACGGGTTTCTGGCGGGCTACACCTTC.

The chain links TRBV7-2 to TRBJ1-2; 10 bases line up with TRBD1. Losses at the gene ends were 1 base for V and 4 bases for J; bases not matched to a gene: 9. The CDR3 has 17 amino acids. Germline CDR1 reads SGHTA; CDR2 reads FQGNSA. This CDR3 is CASSLGGTGVIGYGYTF. For the CDR3, the DNA is TGTGCCAGCAGCTTAGGTGGGACAGGGGTTATTGGCTATGGCTACACCTTC.

Of note for this clone: One junction end does not reproduce the germline sequence, and a read error may be involved. This sequence joins TRBV6-5 and TRBJ2-1; D is possibly TRBD1 or TRBD2 (6 bases each). The CDR3 totals 11 residues. Germline loops: CDR1 MNHEY, CDR2 SVGAGI. CDR3 sequence (DNA): TGTGCCAGCGGGGGGCCCGGGACTCAGCTCTTC. Its translation is CASGGPGTQLF.

V and J are TRBV5-1 and TRBJ2-3, with D perhaps matching TRBD2 (6 bases). The germline V gene encodes CDR1 SGHRS and CDR2 YFSETQ. The V end was cut by 5 bases, the J end by 5 bases, with 12 bases between. This CDR3 has 13 amino acids. The DNA of the CDR3 is TGCGCCAGCAGAACGGGAGTGGTAGATACGCAGTATTTT. Translated, it gives CASRTGVVDTQYF.

This chain uses TRBV6-6 with TRBJ2-7; no clear D gene. Germline CDR1 MNHNY, CDR2 SVGAGI (reference sequence). There are 12 residues in the CDR3. Trimming pared 6 bases from V and 0 bases from J, leaving 6 bases between. The CDR3 bases are TGTGCCAGCAGCCCCAGCTCCTACGAGCAGTACTTC. It is translated as CASSPSSYEQYF.

There are a few counts of this clone. The chain carries TRBV9 and TRBJ2-1; 9 bases map to TRBD1. The CDR3 totals 15 residues. Germline V lookup: CDR1 SGDLS, CDR2 YYNGEE. Trimming took 3 bases from V and 9 from J; bases not matched to a gene: 10. CDR3 sequence: CASSGPGQGFSEQFF. The CDR3 DNA reads TGTGCCAGCAGCGGACCGGGACAGGGTTTTAGTGAGCAGTTCTTC. The full variable domain, with the rest looked up from reference TRBV9 and TRBJ2-1, is DSGVTQTPKHLITATGQRVTLRCSPRSGDLSVYWYQQSLDQGLQFLIQYYNGEERAKGNILERFSAQQFPDLHSELNLSSLELGDSALYFCASSGPGQGFSEQFFGPGTRLTVL.